These T cell receptor beta chains were read from a single sample in a study of early T cells in non-severe SARS-CoV-2 infection. TCRdb independently ran MiXCR on the 5' RACE reads; one entry per CDR3 protein. The sample holds 63,000 or so distinct CDR3 sequences, approximately 10% seen once. Sequencing was done on a sample of whole blood. All receptors derive from an adult who was a healthcare worker with PCR-confirmed SARS-CoV-2 infection or an uninfected control (not recorded which). Each CDR3 is given with its conserved first and last residue. D genes are given only for firm matches. Some rows have no size entry. The others give once, few or many, or a class for an expanded clone.

>TRBV24-1|many|TRBJ2-3|.
TGTGCCACCAGTGCAGGGAGCACAGATACGCAGTATTTT
CATSAGSTDTQYF
>TRBV27|.|TRBJ1-3|.
TGTGCCAGCAGCCGAGACAGGTACTCTGGAAACACCATATATTTT
CASSRDRYSGNTIYF
>TRBV5-1|few|TRBJ2-3|.
TGCGCCAGCAGGGGTAGCGCCGAACCCTGGGATACGCAGTATTTT
CASRGSAEPWDTQYF
>TRBV6-6|many|TRBJ2-1|TRBD2
TGTGCCAGCAGAATTAGCGGGGGGGCATCATGGCGGAATGAGCAGTTCTTC
CASRISGGASWRNEQFF
>TRBV29-1|.|TRBJ2-5|.
TGCAGCGTGGGCAGCCAAGAGACCCAGTACTTC
CSVGSQETQYF
>TRBV6-4|few|TRBJ2-7|.
TGTGCCACCCTAAAAGTCTACGAGCAGTACTTC
CATLKVYEQYF
>TRBV4-1|.|TRBJ2-2|.
TGCGCCAGCAGCCAAGATAATACAGCGAACACCGGGGAGCTGTTTTTT
CASSQDNTANTGELFF
>TRBV29-1|many|TRBJ2-1|TRBD2
TGCAGCGTAGAAGGCGCTAGCGGGGGGCGCTCCCCCAATGAGCAGTTCTTC
CSVEGASGGRSPNEQFF
>TRBV18|many|TRBJ2-1|TRBD2
TGTGCCAGCTTGGAGCGGGAGGGCAATGAGCAGTTCTTC
CASLEREGNEQFF
>TRBV20-1|many|TRBJ2-2|TRBD1
TGCAGTGCTAGACCGGGACAGGGGACCGGGGAGCTGTTTTTT
CSARPGQGTGELFF
>TRBV6-4|few|TRBJ2-2|.
TGTGCCAGCAGCCCGGACAGGAACACCGGGGAGCTGTTTTTT
CASSPDRNTGELFF
>TRBV10-3|many|TRBJ2-3|.
TGTGCCATCAGTGAGTCCGGGGACTCCCGGGCGCAGTATTTT
CAISESGDSRAQYF
>TRBV6-2/TRBV6-3|.|TRBJ2-7|.
TGTGCCAGCAGCTCCCCCTCAGGAGCTACTTTATACGAGCAGTACTTC
CASSSPSGATLYEQYF
>TRBV6-1|few|TRBJ2-3|.
TGTGCCAGCAGTCCTAGGCCGGGCCTCAGGGATACGCAGTATTTT
CASSPRPGLRDTQYF
>TRBV20-1|many|TRBJ2-7|.
TGCAGTGCTAGTAATTTGGGCTACGAGCAGTACTTC
CSASNLGYEQYF